What follows are 10 T cell receptor beta chains derived from one specimen sequenced in a study of blood T cell repertoires in COVID-19. Generated by immunoSEQ multiplex PCR, the TCRdb table keeps only in-frame clones and is missing some. Altogether hundreds of thousands of clones are present, 75% to 90% being singletons, with the ten largest covering roughly 13%. The sequenced sample consisted of peripheral blood. The source of these receptors is a woman in her 70s with COVID-19, enrolled during active disease.

CDR3 in amino acids: CASSQETGSDYGYTF. For the CDR3, the DNA is TGCGCCAGCAGCCAAGAAACAGGGAGCGACTATGGCTACACCTTC. The chain employs TRBV4-3 and TRBJ1-2; possible D gene TRBD1, 6 bases. This CDR3 contains 15 residues. Trimming cost V 0 bases and J 3 bases, with 11 bases left between them. From germline, CDR1 is LGHNA and CDR2 YSLEER.

This chain joins TRBV20-1 and TRBJ2-7, with unresolved D. CDR1 is DFQATT and CDR2 is SNEGSKA in the germline V gene (reference sequence). The ends were cut back, 4 bases at V and 5 bases at J, with 9 bases in the middle. This CDR3 contains 11 residues. The CDR3 reads CSAIVVDEQYF. The DNA for the CDR3 is TGCAGTGCTATCGTCGTTGACGAGCAGTACTTC.

The CDR3 DNA follows: TGTGCCAGCAGCTTATTTTGGGACAGCCTACAAGAGACCCAGTACTTC. Residues: CASSLFWDSLQETQYF. V gene TRBV11-2 combines with J gene TRBJ2-5, with TRBD1 identical over 7 bases. Germline CDR1 and CDR2: SGHAT and FQNNGV. J was trimmed by 2 bases and V by 2 bases; bases with no gene match: 8. The CDR3 spans 16 residues. Filled out from reference TRBV11-2 and TRBJ2-5, the complete variable domain reads EAGVAQSPRYKIIEKRQSVAFWCNPISGHATLYWYQQILGQGPKLLIQFQNNGVVDDSQLPKDRFSAERLKGVDSTLKIQPAKLEDSAVYLCASSLFWDSLQETQYFGPGTRLLVL.

This clone was recorded once. The chain recombines TRBV28 with TRBJ2-3; D is ambiguous. V dropped 3 bases and J dropped 4 bases, with 17 bases sitting between them. Germline lookup yields CDR1 MDHEN and CDR2 SYDVKM. The CDR3 loop spans 16 amino acids. CDR3 sequence: CASSFEAERVADTQYF. In DNA form, the CDR3 reads TGTGCCAGCAGTTTCGAGGCAGAGCGAGTGGCAGATACGCAGTATTTT.

The V gene is TRBV7-2, the J gene TRBJ2-1; TRBD2 matches 9 bases. Looked up from germline, CDR1 is SGHTA and CDR2 is FQGNSA. With 2 bases clipped from V and 10 bases from J, the junction kept 9 bases outside the gene matches. The CDR3 sequence is 15 residues long. The DNA for the CDR3 is TGTGCCAGCAGCTTAAACGGCGGGGGGGCCGTCGAGCAGTTCTTC. This translates into CASSLNGGGAVEQFF.

This clone has a single count. The rearrangement joins TRBV2 to TRBJ2-1, with 11 nucleotides matching TRBD2. Germline V gene sequence: CDR1 SNHLY, CDR2 FYNNEI. This CDR3 is 14 amino acids long. The trim removed 6 bases at V and 2 bases at J, leaving 0 bases unmatched. The CDR3 spells CASRLAGAYNEQFF. In DNA form, the CDR3 reads TGTGCCAGCAGACTAGCGGGGGCCTACAATGAGCAGTTCTTC.

The chain carries TRBV6-5 and TRBJ1-2; 7 nucleotides agree with TRBD1. The CDR3 is made up of 14 amino acids. Germline V gene lookup returns CDR1 MNHEY and CDR2 SVGAGI. The ends lost 6 bases at V and 2 bases at J; junction bases unmatched: 6. CDR3 amino acids: CASSPGQRNYGYTF. CDR3 nucleotides: TGTGCCAGCAGCCCGGGACAGAGGAACTATGGCTACACCTTC.

The chain recombines TRBV3-1 (or the pseudogene TRBV3-2) with TRBJ1-1, with a possible D match to TRBD1 (5 bases). The V end lost 5 bases, the J end lost 4 bases, and 5 bases lay between the germline ends. CDR3 length equals 11 residues. CDR1 is LGHDT and CDR2 is YNNKEL in the germline V gene (reference sequence). This CDR3 is CASSGATEAFF. In DNA form, the CDR3 reads TGTGCCAGCAGCGGGGCCACTGAAGCTTTCTTT.

V is TRBV19 and J is TRBJ2-3; D may be TRBD1 (6 bases). This CDR3 has 15 amino acids. With 3 bases removed from V and 2 bases from J, the gap between germline ends came to 12 bases. Germline V CDR1 and CDR2: LNHDA, SQIVND (reference sequence). CDR3 amino acids: CASSILDSLTDTQYF. In nucleotides, the CDR3 is TGTGCCAGTAGTATCTTGGACAGCCTCACAGATACGCAGTATTTT. The full variable domain, completed using reference TRBV19 and TRBJ2-3, is DGGITQSPKYLFRKEGQNVTLSCEQNLNHDAMYWYRQDPGQGLRLIYYSQIVNDFQKGDIAEGYSVSREKKESFPLTVTSAQKNPTAFYLCASSILDSLTDTQYFGPGTRLTVL.

The gene calls are TRBV7-2 and TRBJ2-1; D is perhaps TRBD2 (6 bases). The CDR3 consists of 16 residues. With 5 bases removed from V and 5 bases from J, the gap between germline ends came to 19 bases. Looked up from germline, CDR1 is SGHTA and CDR2 is FQGNSA. CDR3 bases: TGTGCCAGCAGCATAAGTGCGGGGTTAACCCACAATGAGCAGTTCTTC. Amino acids: CASSISAGLTHNEQFF.